Here is one TCR beta chain with its context. This clonotype occurred a few times. This receptor's antigen is unknown. No clone much larger than this one lies a single base away; base qualities are absent. Ficoll-Paque density gradient centrifugation was used to isolate PBMCs. V is cut by 5 bases and J by 6 bases, and the space between the germline ends is 13 bases. Counted from cysteine to phenylalanine, this CDR3 has 14 amino acids. Of all the DNA, just the CDR3 is kept, 42 bases in frame from base 1. CDR1 and CDR2 are drawn from the germline V gene: SGHAT, FQNNGV. The reads were generated on an Illumina NovaSeq 6000. TCRalpha and TCRbeta cDNA libraries were constructed by 5'RACE with constant-segment primers, with sample barcodes and unique molecular identifiers being introduced. RNA was extracted from every sample with Trizol reagent. Libraries were amplified in two PCR steps, with a second sample barcode and Illumina TruSeq adapters added in the second step. Libraries were sequenced on an Illumina NovaSeq with 2 x 150 bp paired-end reads. The original pipeline was this. Demultiplexing of reads and collapsing into UMI-guided consensus sequences were performed with migec v1.2.7. With mixcr v2.1.11, UMI consensuses were aligned to TRA and TRB V and J templates and assembled into clonotypes. A clonotype was counted as expanded or contracted only when both edgeR and NoisET called the clonotype significant, with the noise models trained on biological replicates. For edgeR calls, a false discovery rate-adjusted p below 0.01 and a log2 fold-change threshold of 1 were applied. As an exploratory analysis of dynamics, max-normalized trajectories of the 1000 most abundant clonotypes were examined by PCA with hierarchical clustering. Each responding clone was given a CD4 or CD8 phenotype based on the CD4+ and CD8+ repertoires, which had been sequenced separately. TCRdb reprocessing: public reads trimmed at Q25 with fastp, clones called with MiXCR, in-frame beta chains kept. Rows are combined by CDR3 protein, so each entry shows the most common genes and DNA. The V and J calls come from TCRdb's annotation, not from the publication. This sample lists around 340,000 distinct CDR3 sequences; 10% to 15% were detected once. In total, the top ten clones hold 20% to 25% of the sample.

This entry is derived from a study of T-cell memory formation after mild COVID-19 (dated by TCRdb to the early 2020s). About the investigation overall: TCR sequence clusters from the two donors were found to be largely donor specific. Longitudinal TCRalpha and TCRbeta repertoire sequencing tracked T-cell clones expanding and contracting after mild COVID-19 in two donors. Two young, previously healthy adult volunteers made up the cohort, one male and one female.

General findings and caveats noted by the study authors: Clones that contracted from day 15 to 85 showed balanced CD4/CD8 phenotypes, whereas a second wave of clones that expanded from day 15 to 37 leaned towards CD4+. SARS-CoV-2 specificity was not confirmed for the second-wave clones peaking on day 37. Contracting CD4+ clones turned up mainly in the CM and EM memory subsets, whereas EMRA was where CD8+ clones were enriched. Only a couple of mild cases were covered in the study, and larger cohorts including severe cases with pre-infection samples were considered necessary. Some responding clones were detected in pre-infection memory, which suggested that pre-existing cross-reactive memory T cells had joined the SARS-CoV-2 response.

This sequence originates from a young man who had mild COVID-19 (a few samples of this study predate the infection). The sample titles of this study are shuffled in the database, so cell type and time point are left out; the donor was told from shared clones. In this chain, TRBV11-2 is recombined with TRBJ1-4, with the D gene uncertain. The specimen sequenced was PBMCs or a T cell subset sorted from them (not recorded which). The nucleotide sequence reads TGTGCCAGCAGCCCAACAGTGGGTTATGAAAAACTGTTTTTT. Translated, it gives CASSPTVGYEKLFF.